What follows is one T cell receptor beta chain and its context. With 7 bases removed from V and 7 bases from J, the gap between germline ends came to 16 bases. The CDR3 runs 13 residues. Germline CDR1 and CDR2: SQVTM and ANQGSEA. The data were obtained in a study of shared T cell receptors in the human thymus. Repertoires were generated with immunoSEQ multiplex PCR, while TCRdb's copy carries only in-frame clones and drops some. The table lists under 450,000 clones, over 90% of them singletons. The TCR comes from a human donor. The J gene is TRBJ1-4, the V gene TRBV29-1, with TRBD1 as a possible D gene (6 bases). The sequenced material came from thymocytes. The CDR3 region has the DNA TGCAGCGCCCACTCCGGGACATTTGAAAAACTGTTTTTT. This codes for CSAHSGTFEKLFF.